This TCR beta chain was sequenced during a study of shared clonotypes between healthy human individuals. Study outcomes and limitations: Several donors shared about 4.8% of their naive CD4 clonotypes. Among donors, sharing of clonotypes was expected to be affected by sequencing depth.

CDR3 size: 14 residues. V lost 1 base and J lost 2, with 5 bases in between. Germline CDR1 is SEHNR and CDR2 is FQNEAQ (reference sequence). The assay was carried out at the deep level. Sequenced by immunoSEQ multiplex PCR; TCRdb stores in-frame clones only, minus some. The data hold 850,000 to 1,200,000 clones, with around 74% observed a single time. A remark on this clone: Antigen unknown. Other DNA sequences of this sample code for an identical CDR3.

Sequencing was performed on memory CD4+ T cells sorted from blood. Subset in this sample: CD45RA-negative fraction. The chain carries TRBV7-9 and TRBJ2-2; no reliable D call. This sequence was found in a man aged 18 to 29 in good health. The chain's CDR3 is CASSLGGNTGELFF. CDR3 nucleotide sequence: TGTGCCAGCAGCTTAGGGGGAAACACCGGGGAGCTGTTTTTT.